This TCR beta chain was documented in a study of PD-1 blockade in classical Hodgkin lymphoma. Time point specified: cycle 4 day 1 (C4D1), after more than 5 weeks of nivolumab. Autologous stem cell transplantation was followed by relapse in every patient, and brentuximab vedotin exposure varied. Classification of best responses gave complete response, partial response or progressive disease. This clone was seen a handful of times. Antigen: not known. Study-level results: Newly diagnosed patients were reported to start with lower TCR diversity than healthy donors. At C4D1, TCR diversity had climbed significantly for CD4+ cells, though not for CD8+ cells.

The method was immunoSEQ multiplex PCR; TCRdb's version includes in-frame clones alone and lacks a portion of them. The table records 100,000 or so clones, approximately 89% of them present only once. The receptor's source is a human donor with classical Hodgkin lymphoma. Sequences were derived from peripheral blood mononuclear cells (PBMCs), sampled before the fourth cycle of nivolumab.

The CDR3 region has the DNA TGCGCCAGCAGCCTACGGACTAGCGGGACTGTGGATGAGCAGTTCTTC. This sequence encodes CASSLRTSGTVDEQFF. The chain carries TRBV5-1 and TRBJ2-1, with 12 bases matching TRBD2. The junction had 10 bases not matched to a gene; V was cut back by 4 bases and J by 8 bases. Germline loops: CDR1 SGHRS, CDR2 YFSETQ. This CDR3 is 16 amino acids long.